Listed below are T cell receptor beta chains from one sample, sequenced in a study of early T cells in non-severe SARS-CoV-2 infection. MiXCR was run by TCRdb on the 5' RACE reads, yielding one entry per CDR3 protein. Of approximately 60,000 distinct CDR3 sequences in the sample, roughly 8.2% were seen once. Here the sequenced sample was whole blood, taken at baseline. The receptors originated from an adult who was a healthcare worker with PCR-confirmed SARS-CoV-2 infection or an uninfected control (not recorded which). Both conserved end residues are part of each CDR3. Fields, in order: CDR3 length, clone size, D gene, J gene, V gene, CDR3 protein, CDR3 DNA. The D gene is left open where the match is weak. Clone size is not always given. Where it is, it says once, few, many or a class for expanded clones.

cdr3_length: 10
clone_size: -
d_call: -
j_call: TRBJ2-7
v_call: TRBV6-2/TRBV6-3
cdr3_aa: CASGTHEQYF
cdr3_nt: TGTGCCAGCGGCACCCACGAGCAGTACTTC

cdr3_length: 14
clone_size: many
d_call: -
j_call: TRBJ1-5
v_call: TRBV2
cdr3_aa: CASTRGGQDQPQHF
cdr3_nt: TGTGCCAGCACCCGAGGGGGGCAAGATCAGCCCCAGCATTTT

cdr3_length: 20
clone_size: few
d_call: -
j_call: TRBJ1-2
v_call: TRBV4-3
cdr3_aa: CASSQEFEGYEGTFGYGYTF
cdr3_nt: TGCGCCAGCAGCCAAGAATTTGAAGGGTACGAGGGGACCTTTGGCTATGGCTACACCTTC

cdr3_length: 14
clone_size: few
d_call: -
j_call: TRBJ1-1
v_call: TRBV18
cdr3_aa: CASSLRGLDTEAFF
cdr3_nt: TGTGCCAGCTCGCTCAGGGGTCTAGATACTGAAGCTTTCTTT

cdr3_length: 13
clone_size: few
d_call: -
j_call: TRBJ2-1
v_call: TRBV30
cdr3_aa: CAWRVQGGNEQFF
cdr3_nt: TGTGCCTGGAGGGTACAGGGTGGCAATGAGCAGTTCTTC

cdr3_length: 15
clone_size: -
d_call: -
j_call: TRBJ2-1
v_call: TRBV12-3/TRBV12-4
cdr3_aa: CASSFPGRTLHEQFF
cdr3_nt: TGTGCCAGCAGTTTCCCCGGGAGAACGCTCCATGAGCAGTTCTTC

cdr3_length: 12
clone_size: -
d_call: -
j_call: TRBJ2-3
v_call: TRBV2
cdr3_aa: CASSRNIDTQYF
cdr3_nt: TGTGCCAGCAGCCGGAACATAGATACGCAGTATTTT

cdr3_length: 13
clone_size: -
d_call: -
j_call: TRBJ1-6
v_call: TRBV20-1
cdr3_aa: CSARTGTNSPLHF
cdr3_nt: TGCAGTGCTAGAACAGGGACTAATTCACCCCTCCACTTT

cdr3_length: 11
clone_size: few
d_call: -
j_call: TRBJ2-5
v_call: TRBV6-6
cdr3_aa: CASSPRETQYF
cdr3_nt: TGTGCCAGCAGTCCACGGGAGACCCAGTACTTC

cdr3_length: 14
clone_size: -
d_call: -
j_call: TRBJ1-2
v_call: TRBV7-2
cdr3_aa: CASSPDGTRYGYTF
cdr3_nt: TGTGCCAGCAGCCCTGACGGGACACGCTATGGCTACACCTTC

cdr3_length: 14
clone_size: few
d_call: TRBD1
j_call: TRBJ2-1
v_call: TRBV18
cdr3_aa: CASSPVTGGNEQFF
cdr3_nt: TGTGCCAGCTCACCCGTAACAGGGGGCAATGAGCAGTTCTTC

cdr3_length: 13
clone_size: many
d_call: TRBD2
j_call: TRBJ2-7
v_call: TRBV3-1
cdr3_aa: CASSQVGGSEQYF
cdr3_nt: TGTGCCAGCAGCCAAGTTGGCGGGAGCGAGCAGTACTTC

cdr3_length: 14
clone_size: few
d_call: TRBD1
j_call: TRBJ1-6
v_call: TRBV10-2
cdr3_aa: CASSAGQGHSPLHF
cdr3_nt: TGCGCCAGCAGTGCGGGACAGGGTCATTCACCCCTCCACTTT

cdr3_length: 14
clone_size: many
d_call: TRBD2
j_call: TRBJ2-7
v_call: TRBV7-2
cdr3_aa: CASSPQRGIYEQYF
cdr3_nt: TGTGCCAGCAGCCCACAGCGGGGCATCTACGAGCAGTACTTC

cdr3_length: 13
clone_size: few
d_call: -
j_call: TRBJ1-2
v_call: TRBV12-3/TRBV12-4
cdr3_aa: CASSFVPGHGYTF
cdr3_nt: TGTGCCAGCAGTTTTGTCCCAGGGCATGGCTACACCTTC

cdr3_length: 15
clone_size: many
d_call: -
j_call: TRBJ2-7
v_call: TRBV3-1
cdr3_aa: CASRDIGGSSYEQYF
cdr3_nt: TGTGCCAGCAGGGACATTGGAGGGAGCTCCTACGAGCAGTACTTC

cdr3_length: 14
clone_size: -
d_call: -
j_call: TRBJ1-5
v_call: TRBV20-1
cdr3_aa: CSAISGNSLQPQHF
cdr3_nt: TGCAGTGCCATCTCGGGGAATTCCCTTCAGCCCCAGCATTTT

cdr3_length: 15
clone_size: -
d_call: -
j_call: TRBJ1-1
v_call: TRBV7-2
cdr3_aa: CASSFSRWGDTEAFF
cdr3_nt: TGTGCCAGCAGCTTCAGCCGCTGGGGGGACACTGAAGCTTTCTTT

cdr3_length: 12
clone_size: many
d_call: -
j_call: TRBJ2-3
v_call: TRBV3-1
cdr3_aa: CASSQIRDTQYF
cdr3_nt: TGTGCCAGCAGCCAAATACGGGATACGCAGTATTTT

cdr3_length: 15
clone_size: many
d_call: TRBD1
j_call: TRBJ2-5
v_call: TRBV5-5
cdr3_aa: CASSPDRGFWETQYF
cdr3_nt: TGTGCCAGCAGCCCGGACAGGGGGTTCTGGGAGACCCAGTACTTC

cdr3_length: 20
clone_size: few
d_call: TRBD2
j_call: TRBJ2-1
v_call: TRBV10-3
cdr3_aa: CAISLPSGTSGSEGDNEQFF
cdr3_nt: TGTGCCATCAGTCTTCCCTCCGGGACTAGCGGGAGTGAGGGGGACAATGAGCAGTTCTTC

cdr3_length: 11
clone_size: many
d_call: -
j_call: TRBJ1-2
v_call: TRBV9
cdr3_aa: CASSANYGYTF
cdr3_nt: TGTGCCAGCAGCGCAAACTATGGCTACACCTTC

cdr3_length: 14
clone_size: few
d_call: TRBD2
j_call: TRBJ2-7
v_call: TRBV5-6
cdr3_aa: CASSLGLAVYEQYF
cdr3_nt: TGTGCCAGCAGCCTAGGGCTAGCGGTCTACGAGCAGTACTTC

cdr3_length: 13
clone_size: few
d_call: TRBD1
j_call: TRBJ1-5
v_call: TRBV7-2
cdr3_aa: CASSPQGVQPQHF
cdr3_nt: TGTGCCAGCAGTCCTCAGGGGGTTCAGCCCCAGCATTTT

cdr3_length: 17
clone_size: few
d_call: -
j_call: TRBJ2-5
v_call: TRBV5-1
cdr3_aa: CASSPQWGRGPQETQYF
cdr3_nt: TGCGCCAGCAGCCCCCAGTGGGGCAGGGGACCCCAAGAGACCCAGTACTTC

cdr3_length: 15
clone_size: few
d_call: -
j_call: TRBJ1-5
v_call: TRBV12-3/TRBV12-4
cdr3_aa: CASNSRGWQGQPQHF
cdr3_nt: TGTGCCAGCAATTCTAGGGGGTGGCAGGGTCAGCCCCAGCATTTT

cdr3_length: 15
clone_size: many
d_call: -
j_call: TRBJ1-4
v_call: TRBV4-1
cdr3_aa: CASSKEGLTNEKLFF
cdr3_nt: TGCGCCAGCAGCAAGGAGGGGCTGACTAATGAAAAACTGTTTTTT